This T cell receptor beta chain is from a study of blood T cells in healthy people across ages. V lost 3 bases and J lost 5, with 16 bases in between. The length of the CDR3 is 16 residues. Germline V CDR1 and CDR2: LGHNA, YSLEER. This clonotype has only one observation. Next came a second PCR, run for roughly 7 to 12 cycles, which used a sample-barcoded 5' primer along with a J-beta primer mix. TCRdb re-called the 5' RACE reads with MiXCR, one entry per CDR3 protein. The sample consists of some 900,000 distinct CDR3 sequences, 45% to 50% of them appearing once. Specimen: blood. This receptor was identified in a man younger than 45 in good health. The chain has TRBV4-3 and TRBJ2-2; maybe TRBD2 (6 bases). CDR3 region: CASSQGLGGGTGELFF. In nucleotides, the CDR3 is TGCGCCAGCAGCCAGGGCCTGGGGGGTGGAACCGGGGAGCTGTTTTTT.